A selection of T cell receptor beta chains follows, all from one sample in a study of blood T cell repertoires in COVID-19. Measured with immunoSEQ multiplex PCR; TCRdb has only the in-frame clones, and not every one. Seen here are about 400,000 clones, 89% observed once, and the top ten hold 1.7%. The specimen was PBMCs or T cells enriched from blood (not recorded which). Receptor source: a woman aged 25 to 45 who had recovered from COVID-19. Each CDR3 is given with its conserved first and last residue.

j_gene | v_gene | CDR3aa
TRBJ1-3 | TRBV3-1/TRBV3-2 | CASSRLLGGFSGNTIYF
TRBJ2-1 | TRBV5-4 | CASSPDLGARGNEQFF
TRBJ2-1 | TRBV5-6 | CASSALRDNYYNEQFF
TRBJ1-2 | TRBV4-1 | CASSQPRERVDGYTF
TRBJ2-7 | TRBV24-1 | CATSDSHPGSYEQYF
TRBJ2-3 | TRBV27 | CASSLREGDTQYF
TRBJ1-1 | TRBV19 | CASSMGSGAKNTEAFF
TRBJ2-1 | TRBV11-3 | CASSWGSGGSRGNEQFF
TRBJ2-7 | TRBV11-3 | CASSPGQGLNEQYF
TRBJ1-2 | TRBV4-3 | CASSQAGRDYGYTF
TRBJ1-2 | TRBV28 | CASRGQGKLGYTF
TRBJ2-5 | TRBV16 | CASSQSKLAGVQETQYF
TRBJ2-7 | TRBV3-1/TRBV3-2 | CASSSSSYEQYF
TRBJ2-5 | TRBV11-2 | CASSLVGATQYF
TRBJ2-3 | TRBV14 | CASSQTLADTQYF
TRBJ2-1 | TRBV5-4 | CASRPTVDNEQFF
TRBJ1-2 | TRBV25-1 | CASSLTGGGGYTF
TRBJ1-2 | TRBV5-8 | CASRMRGKDGYTF
TRBJ1-4 | TRBV6-6 | CASSYYRAGNGEKLFF
TRBJ2-1 | TRBV27 | CASSLSPSGRFDEQFF
TRBJ1-6 | TRBV6-2/TRBV6-3 | CASSFPVPSPLHF
TRBJ2-2 | TRBV7-3 | CASSLLAGPNTGELFF
TRBJ1-2 | TRBV18 | CASSVSGNYGYTF
TRBJ2-3 | TRBV24-1 | CATSDLPGKGGHTDTQYF
TRBJ1-5 | TRBV5-4 | CASSLGGVNQPQHF
TRBJ2-7 | TRBV4-2 | CASSQDMRDEQYF
TRBJ2-2 | TRBV25-1 | CASSGSNSRELFF
TRBJ2-7 | TRBV7-2 | CASSQPGQGDYGQYF
TRBJ1-1 | TRBV27 | CASSLTVNTEAFF
TRBJ1-2 | TRBV19 | CASSFNRGRKNNYGYTF
TRBJ1-2 | TRBV29-1 | CSFRDRVYGYTF
TRBJ2-3 | TRBV11-1 | CASSSLENLATDTQYF
TRBJ2-7 | TRBV6-5 | CASRTGHLSYEQYF
TRBJ2-3 | TRBV7-8 | CASSRLAGVPDTQYF
TRBJ2-1 | TRBV21-1 | CASRGDRTYNEQFF
TRBJ2-7 | TRBV19 | CASGIPGRVYEQYF
TRBJ2-3 | TRBV19 | CASSMGTSEGTDTQYF
TRBJ2-2 | TRBV27 | CASRGRGRVDTGELFF
TRBJ2-7 | TRBV2 | CASSGGRGYSYEQYF
TRBJ2-7 | TRBV7-2 | CASSLASTIAYEQYF
TRBJ1-5 | TRBV4-2 | CASSQQVATGQSFNQPQHF
TRBJ1-1 | TRBV6-5 | CASSGLGQYTEAFF
TRBJ1-2 | TRBV6-2/TRBV6-3 | CASSRRIGGGYTF
TRBJ1-2 | TRBV27 | CASSLSSFYGYTF
TRBJ1-5 | TRBV5-6 | CASSFSVGRGFNQPQHF
TRBJ1-4 | TRBV18 | CASSPREGKEKLFF
TRBJ1-2 | TRBV5-1 | CASSYSGTDYGYTF
TRBJ1-5 | TRBV28 | CASSLGQGVGQPQHF
TRBJ1-2 | TRBV3-1/TRBV3-2 | CASSQDLSLGYTF
TRBJ1-2 | TRBV12-5 | CASGGHYGYTF